Listed here are 8 T cell receptor beta chains from one sample, sequenced in a study of CD4 T cells in relation to SARS-CoV-2 and coronaviruses. Their antigen targets remain unknown. Profiled with immunoSEQ multiplex PCR; TCRdb holds only in-frame clones, not every one. The sample includes tens of thousands of clones, about three quarters of them seen just once. Sequencing input: memory CD4+ T cells from PBMCs, cultured in vitro. The receptors were gathered from an adult with COVID-19.

The chain recombines TRBV19 with TRBJ2-6; no definite D call. The germline CDR1 and CDR2 sequences are LNHDA and SQIVND (reference sequence). V gave up 3 bases and J gave up 0 bases, with 6 bases separating them. The CDR3 has 15 amino acids. DNA of the CDR3: TGTGCCAGTAGTATTCGAGCCTCTGGGGCCAACGTCCTGACTTTC. This encodes CASSIRASGANVLTF.

The rearrangement links TRBV27 to TRBJ2-2; 12 positions match TRBD2. This CDR3 spans 15 amino acids. Germline loops: CDR1 MNHEY, CDR2 SMNVEV (reference sequence). With 5 bases clipped from V and 8 bases from J, the junction kept 6 bases outside the gene matches. The CDR3 loop reads CASSRRLAGEGELFF. The CDR3 coding sequence is TGTGCCAGCAGTCGGAGACTAGCGGGAGAGGGGGAGCTGTTTTTT.

V and J are TRBV12-3 or TRBV12-4 and TRBJ2-2; D remains ambiguous. The CDR3 runs to 13 residues. V lost 4 bases, J lost 6 bases, and 9 bases lay in between. CDR3 in amino acids: CASSSRVPGELFF. The CDR3 coding sequence is TGTGCCAGCAGTTCTAGGGTCCCCGGGGAGCTGTTTTTT.

V gene TRBV24-1 combines with J gene TRBJ2-3; D gene unclear. Germline V gene sequence: CDR1 KGHDR, CDR2 SFDVKD. V was trimmed by 3 bases and J by 0 bases, leaving 3 bases between them. This CDR3 comprises 13 residues. For the CDR3, the DNA is TGTGCCACCAGTGATCCTAGCACAGATACGCAGTATTTT. This encodes CATSDPSTDTQYF.

Note on this clone: One end of the junction does not line up with germline, which may come from a read error. The chain has TRBV19 and TRBJ2-1, with D possibly being TRBD2 (6 bases). Germline V gene sequence: CDR1 LNHDA, CDR2 SQIVND (reference sequence). This CDR3 contains 14 residues. CDR3 protein: CIPRDSGQYNEQFF. For the CDR3, the DNA is TGCATTCCTCGGGACTCCGGACAATACAATGAGCAGTTCTTC.

This clone was found once. The J gene is TRBJ2-3, the V gene TRBV10-3; D is unclear. This CDR3 contains 16 residues. Germline assignment: CDR1 ENHRY and CDR2 SYGVKD. With 5 bases removed from V and 0 bases from J, the gap between germline ends came to 15 bases. The CDR3 is CAISSFGRMSTDTQYF. The CDR3 DNA sequence: TGTGCCATCAGTTCGTTTGGTCGGATGAGCACAGATACGCAGTATTTT.

This chain connects TRBV19 to TRBJ2-5; TRBD2 agrees at 8 bases. Germline-derived CDR1 and CDR2 are LNHDA and SQIVND (reference sequence). The CDR3 is made up of 16 amino acids. V shed 0 bases and J 4 bases; nucleotides not matched to a gene: 7. The CDR3 is CASSIDGRAGGETQYF. Written as DNA, the CDR3 is TGTGCCAGTAGTATAGACGGGAGGGCCGGGGGAGAGACCCAGTACTTC.

The J gene is TRBJ2-1, the V gene TRBV6-5, with TRBD1 matching 10 bases. CDR1 and CDR2 (germline): MNHEY, SVGAGI. This CDR3 has 16 amino acids. V shed 4 bases and J 5 bases; nucleotides not matched to a gene: 8. The CDR3 loop is CASSWTGGSMDNEQFF. The CDR3 DNA reads TGTGCCAGCAGTTGGACAGGGGGGTCTATGGACAATGAGCAGTTCTTC.